A selection of T cell receptor beta chains follows, all from one sample in a study of patients and donors after allogeneic stem cell transplantation. TCRdb analysed the RT-PCR reads with MiXCR anew, one entry per CDR3 protein. The sample has about 960,000 distinct CDR3 sequences, about a sixth seen once; the top ten hold about 6%. Sequencing input: blood, either unsorted or a sorted T cell fraction (not recorded which). These receptors originate from a human donor who was either an allogeneic HSCT recipient or a stem cell or donor lymphocyte infusion donor (not recorded which). It is not recorded whose cells these are; they may come from a transplant donor. The conserved cysteine and the conserved F or W are not part of the CDR3 here. D genes are given only for firm matches. Some rows mark clone size as missing; the rest say once, few, many or name a class of expanded clone.

>TRBV5-1|.|TRBJ2-5|.
ASSTGQRETQY
>TRBV9|few|TRBJ1-1|TRBD1
ASSASTGTGGRLRNTEAF
>TRBV4-1|.|TRBJ2-7|TRBD1
ASSQSGTGGFYEQY
>TRBV6-1|few|TRBJ1-5|TRBD1
ASSTGGASHQPQH
>TRBV7-9|few|TRBJ2-7|TRBD1
ASSIISGTGLYEQY
>TRBV5-1|few|TRBJ1-4|TRBD1
ASSLEGQGFEKLF
>TRBV9|few|TRBJ2-3|TRBD2
ASSVGASGRAVDTQY
>TRBV7-2|few|TRBJ2-1|TRBD2
ASSLASWLAGGPNEQF
>TRBV10-3|many|TRBJ1-1|.
AISAGQNTEAF
>TRBV21-1|.|TRBJ1-5|.
ASEYGTESNQPQH
>TRBV27|.|TRBJ1-2|TRBD1
ASSQRAGGVYGYT
>TRBV16|few|TRBJ1-2|.
ASSKTVPGWELA
>TRBV12-5|few|TRBJ2-5|.
ASANTGGTQY
>TRBV30|few|TRBJ2-7|.
AWDVGHYEQY
>TRBV6-5|few|TRBJ1-1|.
ASSYGDMNTEAF
>TRBV7-2|few|TRBJ2-1|TRBD2
ASSSGLAGVKQF
>TRBV4-1|few|TRBJ1-2|.
ASSQEHQQGWDYGYT
>TRBV9|.|TRBJ2-1|TRBD2
ASSVEVAGGYNEQF
>TRBV4-3|few|TRBJ2-5|.
ASSQEGAIQETQY
>TRBV2|.|TRBJ2-2|TRBD2
ASGGLANTGELF
>TRBV5-1|.|TRBJ1-2|.
ASSQGVYGYT
>TRBV3-1|few|TRBJ2-7|.
ASSQVIGSYEQY
>TRBV7-2|.|TRBJ2-3|.
ASSLGGAGEDTQY
>TRBV4-1|few|TRBJ2-2|TRBD1
ASSHPRDRGFGELF
>TRBV7-9|many|TRBJ2-7|.
ASSLALNHYYEQY
>TRBV29-1|.|TRBJ2-5|.
SVAYRPQETQY
>TRBV12-3/TRBV12-4|few|TRBJ1-1|.
ASSSTRVGTEAF
>TRBV4-3|few|TRBJ2-2|.
ASSQDLAQPTGELF
>TRBV5-1|.|TRBJ2-5|.
ASSKSRVREETQY
>TRBV29-1|many|TRBJ2-7|.
SVDKGLGDEQY
>TRBV7-8|.|TRBJ1-1|.
ASSERGYEAF
>TRBV30|once|TRBJ2-7|.
AWSSGRRYYEQY
>TRBV14|few|TRBJ1-4|.
ASSHWGNNEKLF
>TRBV7-8|.|TRBJ1-4|TRBD1
ASSRTGGSNEKLF
>TRBV27|.|TRBJ2-1|.
ASSRIPWRLDSYNEQF
>TRBV6-1|.|TRBJ2-2|.
ASSRISNTGELF
>TRBV15|few|TRBJ1-1|.
ATRVGALTEAF
>TRBV5-1|many|TRBJ2-1|TRBD1
ASSLAGQGTVEQF
>TRBV27|.|TRBJ2-7|TRBD2
ASSLQGLAGGPSMEQY
>TRBV7-9|once|TRBJ1-1|TRBD1
ASSPRTGEQNTEAF
>TRBV2|.|TRBJ2-7|.
ASSGLKGSNEQY
>TRBV5-5|many|TRBJ1-1|.
ASSLGQYTEAF
>TRBV7-6|few|TRBJ2-1|TRBD2
ASSLALRASGRIYNEQF
>TRBV11-2|.|TRBJ2-1|.
ASSVAGGGDNNEQF
>TRBV29-1|few|TRBJ2-5|.
SVELTTQY